This TCR beta chain was sequenced during a study of early T cells in non-severe SARS-CoV-2 infection. Study-wide results and limits: VDJdb matching favored anti-spike CD8 responses, missing private and CD4 specificities.

TCRdb recomputed calls from the 5' RACE reads with MiXCR, one row per CDR3 protein. The sample consists of roughly 34,000 distinct CDR3 sequences, 7% to 7.5% of them appearing once. In this sample, this clonotype turned up a few times. Its specificity is not known. This CDR3 has 14 amino acids. CDR1 MDHEN and CDR2 SYDVKM come from the germline V gene. The V gene lost 3 bases and the J gene lost 5 bases, with 11 bases spanning the gap. This chain links TRBV28 with TRBJ1-5, with a possible D match to TRBD1 (5 bases). This TCR derives from an adult who was a healthcare worker with PCR-confirmed SARS-CoV-2 infection or an uninfected control (not recorded which). The sequencing used whole blood, collected at baseline. This CDR3 reads CASSFYDRYQPQHF. CDR3 bases: TGTGCCAGCAGTTTCTACGACAGATATCAGCCCCAGCATTTT.